These T cell receptor beta chains were read from a single sample in a study of blood T cell repertoires in COVID-19. The data were produced by immunoSEQ multiplex PCR, yet TCRdb's version contains in-frame clones alone and is incomplete. Of hundreds of thousands of clones listed, about nine tenths are singletons. Sequenced input: PBMCs or T cells enriched from blood (not recorded which). These receptors originate from a woman in her forties who had recovered from COVID-19. Each CDR3 is given with its conserved first and last residue. A D gene is named only where the DNA matches it firmly.

>TRBV5-1|TRBJ2-1|TRBD2
CASRTSRFNEQFF
TGCGCCAGCCGGACTAGCAGGTTCAATGAGCAGTTCTTC
>TRBV28|TRBJ1-1|-
CASTSGGKGGNTEAFF
TGTGCCAGCACCAGCGGGGGGAAGGGCGGGAACACTGAAGCTTTCTTT
>TRBV28|TRBJ2-3|-
CASSPPGTDTQYF
TGTGCCAGCAGTCCGCCCGGGACAGATACGCAGTATTTT
>TRBV4-3|TRBJ1-5|-
CASSQDRFDNQPQHF
TGCGCCAGCAGCCAAGATCGGTTCGATAATCAGCCCCAGCATTTT
>TRBV30|TRBJ1-3|-
CAWSPGFSGNTIYF
TGTGCCTGGAGTCCAGGATTTTCAGGAAACACCATATATTTT
>TRBV16|TRBJ1-6|-
CATQLDSYNSPLHF
TGTGCCACCCAGCTAGACTCCTATAATTCACCCCTCCACTTT
>TRBV11-3|TRBJ2-1|TRBD2
CASSLGLAANNEQFF
TGTGCCAGCAGCTTAGGCCTAGCGGCAAACAATGAGCAGTTCTTC
>TRBV5-6|TRBJ2-7|-
CASSGGPEGRSRVTYEQYF
TGTGCCAGCAGCGGTGGACCTGAAGGCCGTTCCAGGGTAACCTACGAGCAGTACTTC
>TRBV7-9|TRBJ1-1|-
CASSPREANTEAFF
TGTGCCAGCAGTCCCCGGGAGGCGAACACTGAAGCTTTCTTT
>TRBV4-1|TRBJ1-1|-
CASSQVGRGGTEAFF
TGCGCCAGCAGCCAAGTAGGCAGGGGCGGGACTGAAGCTTTCTTT
>TRBV15|TRBJ2-3|TRBD2
CATSRGGGAGDTQYF
TGTGCCACCAGCAGAGGCGGGGGGGCCGGAGATACGCAGTATTTT
>TRBV6-5|TRBJ1-4|-
CASSYSNRADEKLFF
TGTGCCAGCAGTTACTCGAACAGGGCAGATGAAAAACTGTTTTTT
>TRBV4-1|TRBJ2-5|-
CASSQESLALQETQYF
TGCGCCAGCAGCCAAGAAAGTCTAGCGCTCCAAGAGACCCAGTACTTC
>TRBV3-1/TRBV3-2|TRBJ2-2|-
CASSQRPREVRTGELFF
TGTGCCAGCAGCCAAAGGCCGCGAGAGGTCCGCACCGGGGAGCTGTTTTTT